This passage covers 10 T cell receptor beta chains from one sample sequenced in a study of identifying expanded T cells in peripheral blood. Generated by immunoSEQ multiplex PCR, the TCRdb table keeps only in-frame clones and is missing some. The table includes 75,000 to 95,000 clones, over 75% detected once. The sequencing input was blood. The receptors shown here come from a person between 18 and 70 years old in good health.

The chain couples TRBV6-1 to TRBJ2-2; no reliable D call. The CDR3 extends over 11 amino acids. Trimming left V 5 bases short and J 8 bases short, with 6 bases between. Germline CDR1 reads MNHNS; CDR2 reads SASEGT. The CDR3 DNA reads as TGTGCCAGCAGTCTGTATGGGGAGCTGTTTTTT. It yields the protein CASSLYGELFF.

V gene TRBV2 combines with J gene TRBJ2-3; TRBD2 agrees at 12 bases. The germline V gene encodes CDR1 SNHLY and CDR2 FYNNEI. The CDR3 loop spans 15 amino acids. J lost 7 bases, V lost 8 bases, and 10 bases had no gene match. The CDR3 DNA follows: TGTGCCAGCTCTCCGGGACTAGCGGGCGGTCATACGCAGTATTTT. This sequence encodes CASSPGLAGGHTQYF.

V gene TRBV5-1 combines with J gene TRBJ2-1; 11 nucleotides agree with TRBD2. The CDR3 extends over 17 amino acids. V dropped 0 bases and J dropped 4; count of bases not matched to a gene: 6. The germline gives CDR1 SGHRS, CDR2 YFSETQ. The CDR3 sequence: CASSLGGLAARYNEQFF. The CDR3, as DNA: TGCGCCAGCAGCTTGGGGGGACTAGCGGCCCGATACAATGAGCAGTTCTTC.

The gene calls are TRBV7-2 and TRBJ1-5, with a tentative D call TRBD1 (6 bases). Trimming cost V 3 bases and J 1 base, with 19 bases left between them. The CDR3 totals 18 residues. CDR1 and CDR2 from the germline V gene are SGHTA and FQGNSA. The CDR3 loop reads CASSFQVLGAGSNQPQHF. CDR3 in DNA: TGTGCCAGCAGCTTCCAGGTGTTGGGGGCAGGGAGCAATCAGCCCCAGCATTTT.

The V gene is TRBV7-2, the J gene TRBJ1-5; 9 positions agree with TRBD1. Per germline, CDR1 SGHTA and CDR2 FQGNSA. V gave up 5 bases and J gave up 5 bases; unmatched junction bases: 4. This CDR3 comprises 14 residues. CDR3 sequence (DNA): TGTGCCAGCAGCCCCGGGACAGGGCATCAGCCCCAGCATTTT. It translates to CASSPGTGHQPQHF.

The rearrangement uses TRBV6-5 and TRBJ2-3, with a possible D match to TRBD2 (5 bases). Germline V gene data show CDR1 as MNHEY and CDR2 as SVGAGI. The germline V and J ends were trimmed by 7 bases and 0 bases, with 14 bases remaining between them. The CDR3 is 15 amino acids. The CDR3 sequence: CASKGMASSTDTQYF. The CDR3 bases are TGTGCCAGCAAGGGAATGGCTAGCAGCACAGATACGCAGTATTTT.

V usage is TRBV27 and J usage is TRBJ2-7; D is uncertain. Germline V gene data show CDR1 as MNHEY and CDR2 as SMNVEV (reference sequence). This CDR3 has 14 amino acids. Trimming cost V 5 bases and J 4 bases, with 15 bases left between them. The CDR3 DNA is TGTGCCAGCAGTCCCGCCGGCCTGTTATACGAGCAGTACTTC. The encoded protein is CASSPAGLLYEQYF.

The chain combines TRBV2 with TRBJ1-3, with D maybe TRBD1 (5 bases). The CDR3 covers 14 residues. The V end was cut by 6 bases, the J end by 1 base, with 10 bases between. Germline V gene lookup returns CDR1 SNHLY and CDR2 FYNNEI. CDR3 protein: CASRPGGSGNTIYF. The CDR3 coding sequence is TGTGCCAGCAGGCCCGGGGGATCTGGAAACACCATATATTTT.

The genes are TRBV6-6 and TRBJ2-7; D is tentatively TRBD1 or TRBD2 (5 bases each). Germline loops: CDR1 MNHNY, CDR2 SVGAGI (reference sequence). Trimming took off 7 bases at V and 3 bases at J, with 16 bases between the two ends. The CDR3 sequence is 14 residues long. CDR3 sequence reads: CASTSGASHYEQYF. CDR3 in DNA: TGTGCCAGCACCTCCGGGGCTAGCCACTACGAGCAGTACTTC.

In its sample, this clone was seen once. J is TRBJ2-7 and V is TRBV10-3; TRBD1 might be the D (6 bases). The CDR3 loop spans 16 amino acids. The germline V gene encodes CDR1 ENHRY and CDR2 SYGVKD. Trimming stripped 6 bases from V and 2 bases from J, with 20 bases between. The CDR3 region has the DNA TGTGCCATCAGCCGACAGACCGTCGAGGGGGCCTACGAGCAGTACTTC. It translates to CAISRQTVEGAYEQYF.